This TCR beta chain was recovered during a study of T-cell reconstitution after alpha-beta-depleted transplantation in children. There are many counts of this clonotype. Preparation of the TCRbeta library was carried out with unique molecular identifiers. Each CDR3 protein gets one entry after TCRdb re-called the PCR reads with MiXCR. The sample lists around 210,000 distinct CDR3 sequences, roughly 7.1% seen once, with approximately 5.7% in the top ten. The CDR3 spans 14 residues. V lost 2 bases, J lost 8 bases, and 7 bases stayed unmatched. The V gene's germline CDR1 is LGHDT and CDR2 YNNKEL (reference sequence).

This material consisted of PBMCs, taken before TCRalphabeta/CD19-depleted stem cell transplant. The chain uses TRBV3-1 and TRBJ1-1; 8 bases are shared with TRBD1. The source of this sequence is a boy aged 2 to 9 with acute lymphoblastic leukemia, due to receive a stem cell transplant. CDR3 sequence: CASSQKGTGREAFF. CDR3 sequence (DNA): TGTGCCAGCAGCCAAAAAGGGACAGGCAGGGAAGCTTTCTTT. Filled out from reference TRBV3-1 and TRBJ1-1, the complete variable domain reads DTAVSQTPKYLVTQMGNDKSIKCEQNLGHDTMYWYKQDSKKFLKIMFSYNNKELIINETVPNRFSPKSPDKAHLNLHINSLELGDSAVYFCASSQKGTGREAFFGQGTRLTVV.